The clone carrying this TCR beta chain was picked up a small number of times. The antigen remains unidentified. This beta chain is an off-target read within a library intended for alpha chains, so its frequency means little. Trimming cost V 4 bases and J 6 bases, with 15 bases left between them. This CDR3 comprises 14 residues. Germline assignment: CDR1 SGDLS and CDR2 YYNGEE. The sample belongs to a study of spatial heterogeneity in lung cancer. Findings and caveats of the study: Detection of ubiquitous tumor TCRs in blood was higher at resection than follow-up.

Time point here: sample taken at primary tumor resection. TCRs were sequenced from unsorted whole RNA of tumor, nontumor lung or PBMC. From the 5' RACE reads, TCRdb called clonotypes with MiXCR, one entry per CDR3 protein. The data contain approximately 5,400 distinct CDR3 sequences, around a third of them seen just once; the ten biggest clones take up around 3.3%. The chain employs TRBV9 and TRBJ2-3, with D uncertain. The sample was PBMCs, taken at surgery. This TCR was recovered from a female donor with early-stage non-small cell lung cancer. CDR3: CASSPIPEADTQYF. As DNA, the CDR3 is TGTGCCAGCAGCCCCATTCCCGAGGCTGATACGCAGTATTTT.